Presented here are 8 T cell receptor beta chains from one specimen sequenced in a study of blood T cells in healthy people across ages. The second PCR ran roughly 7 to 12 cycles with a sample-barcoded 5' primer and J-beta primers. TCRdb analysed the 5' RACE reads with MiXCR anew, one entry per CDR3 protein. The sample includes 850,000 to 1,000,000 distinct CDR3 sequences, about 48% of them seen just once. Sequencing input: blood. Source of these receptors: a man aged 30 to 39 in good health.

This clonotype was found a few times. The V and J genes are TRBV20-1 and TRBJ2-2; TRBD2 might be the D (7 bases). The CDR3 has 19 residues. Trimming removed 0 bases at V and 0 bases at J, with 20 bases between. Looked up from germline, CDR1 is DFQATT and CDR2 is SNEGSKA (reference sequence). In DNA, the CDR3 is TGCAGTGCTAGAGATAATGGAGGCGGGGGCCGAACGAACACCGGGGAGCTGTTTTTT. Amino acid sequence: CSARDNGGGGRTNTGELFF.

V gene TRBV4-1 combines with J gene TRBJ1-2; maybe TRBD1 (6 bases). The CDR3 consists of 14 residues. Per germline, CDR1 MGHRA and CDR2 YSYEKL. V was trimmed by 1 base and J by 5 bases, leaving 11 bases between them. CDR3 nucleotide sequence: TGCGCCAGCAGCCAAGTTGGGACACATTATGGCTACACCTTC. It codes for CASSQVGTHYGYTF.

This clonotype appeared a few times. In DNA, the CDR3 is TGTGCCAGCAGCTTCCCACTAGTCGGAGAGACCCAGTACTTC. This encodes CASSFPLVGETQYF. V usage is TRBV5-7 and J usage is TRBJ2-5, with D perhaps TRBD2 (5 bases). TRBV5-7 belongs to the ORF category, with a function that is uncertain. V was shortened by 2 bases and J by 4 bases, with 12 bases between the two germline ends. This CDR3 spans 14 amino acids.

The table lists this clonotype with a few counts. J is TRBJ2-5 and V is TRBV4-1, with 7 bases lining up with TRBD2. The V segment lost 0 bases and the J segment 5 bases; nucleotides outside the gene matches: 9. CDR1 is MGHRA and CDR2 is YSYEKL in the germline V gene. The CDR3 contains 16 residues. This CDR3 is CASSQDEAGGGETQYF. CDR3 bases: TGCGCCAGCAGCCAAGATGAAGCCGGGGGAGGGGAGACCCAGTACTTC.

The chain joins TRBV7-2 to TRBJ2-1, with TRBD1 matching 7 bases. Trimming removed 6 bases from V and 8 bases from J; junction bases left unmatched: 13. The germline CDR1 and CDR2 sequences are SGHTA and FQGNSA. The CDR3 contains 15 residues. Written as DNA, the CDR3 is TGTGCCAGCAGGCAATCCCTGACAGGGCACCATGAGCAGTTCTTC. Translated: CASRQSLTGHHEQFF.

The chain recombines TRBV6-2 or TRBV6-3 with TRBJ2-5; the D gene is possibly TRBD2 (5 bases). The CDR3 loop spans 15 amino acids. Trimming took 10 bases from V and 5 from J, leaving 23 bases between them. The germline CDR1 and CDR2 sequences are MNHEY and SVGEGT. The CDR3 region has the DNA TGTGCCACCCACCCTCATCTGCTAGCTGGTGAGACCCAGTACTTC. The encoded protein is CATHPHLLAGETQYF.

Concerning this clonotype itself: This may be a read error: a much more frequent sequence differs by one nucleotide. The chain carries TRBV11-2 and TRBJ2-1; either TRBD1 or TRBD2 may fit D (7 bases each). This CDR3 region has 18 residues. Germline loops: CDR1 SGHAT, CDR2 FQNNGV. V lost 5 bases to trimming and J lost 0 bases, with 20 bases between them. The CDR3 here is CASSGRGRDGSSYNEQFF. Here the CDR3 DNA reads TGTGCCAGCAGCGGCAGGGGGAGGGACGGCAGCTCCTACAATGAGCAGTTCTTC.

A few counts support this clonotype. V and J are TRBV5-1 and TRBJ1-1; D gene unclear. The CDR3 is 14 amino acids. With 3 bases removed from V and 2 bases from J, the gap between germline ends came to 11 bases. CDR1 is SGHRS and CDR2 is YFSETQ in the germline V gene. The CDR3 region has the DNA TGCGCCAGCAGCTCCAAGACGGGAAACACTGAAGCTTTCTTT. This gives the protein CASSSKTGNTEAFF. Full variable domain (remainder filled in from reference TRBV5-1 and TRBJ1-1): KAGVTQTPRYLIKTRGQQVTLSCSPISGHRSVSWYQQTPGQGLQFLFEYFSETQRNKGNFPGRFSGRQFSNSRSEMNVSTLELGDSALYLCASSSKTGNTEAFFGQGTRLTVV.